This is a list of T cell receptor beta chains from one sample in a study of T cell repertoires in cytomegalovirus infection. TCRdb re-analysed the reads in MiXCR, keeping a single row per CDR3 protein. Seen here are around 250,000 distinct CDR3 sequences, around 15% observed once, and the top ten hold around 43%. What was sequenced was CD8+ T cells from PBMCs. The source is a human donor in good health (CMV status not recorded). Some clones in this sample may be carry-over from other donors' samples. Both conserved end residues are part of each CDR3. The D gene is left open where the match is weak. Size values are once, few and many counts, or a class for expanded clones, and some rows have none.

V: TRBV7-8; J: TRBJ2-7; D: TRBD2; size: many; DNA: TGTGCCAGCAGCTTAGAGCGGGGGAGACCCTACGAGCAGTACTTC; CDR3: CASSLERGRPYEQYF
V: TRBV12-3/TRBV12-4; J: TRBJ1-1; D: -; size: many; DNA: TGTGCCAGCAGTTTAGGAGTAAGAGAAGCTTTCTTT; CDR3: CASSLGVREAFF
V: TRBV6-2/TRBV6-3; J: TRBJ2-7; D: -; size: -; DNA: TGTGCCAGCAGTTACCCCGGGGACTACGAGCAGTACTTC; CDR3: CASSYPGDYEQYF
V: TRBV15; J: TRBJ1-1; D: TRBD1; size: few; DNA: TGTGCCACCAGCACCGACAGGGCTCACACTGAAGCTTTCTTT; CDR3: CATSTDRAHTEAFF
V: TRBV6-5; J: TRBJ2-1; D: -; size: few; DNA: TGTGCCAGCAGTTACTCGACCAGGGGCTATTACAATGAGCAGTTCTTC; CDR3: CASSYSTRGYYNEQFF
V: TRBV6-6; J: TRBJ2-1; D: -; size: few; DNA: TGTGCCAGCAGTTACGGGTCGGCGGGGACATATCCGTTCTTC; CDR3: CASSYGSAGTYPFF
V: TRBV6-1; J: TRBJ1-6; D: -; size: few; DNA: TGTGCCAGCAGCAAAGGTCTGGGACGGTATAATTCACCCCTCCACTTT; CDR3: CASSKGLGRYNSPLHF
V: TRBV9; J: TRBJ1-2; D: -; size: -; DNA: TGTGCCAGCAGCGCAACTCTGGGCACAGGGCCTACTAACTATGGCTACACCTTC; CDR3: CASSATLGTGPTNYGYTF
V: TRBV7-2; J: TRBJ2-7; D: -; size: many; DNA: TGTGCCAGCAGCTCAGATGCCTACGAGCAGTACTTC; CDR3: CASSSDAYEQYF
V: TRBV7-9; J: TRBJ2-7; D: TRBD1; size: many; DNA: TGTGCCAGCAGCGCAAGGACAGGGGTGCACGAGCAGTACTTC; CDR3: CASSARTGVHEQYF
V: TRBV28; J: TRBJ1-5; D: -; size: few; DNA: TGTGCCAGCTGGGACCAGGGCGGAATAAATCAGCCCCAGCATTTT; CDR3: CASWDQGGINQPQHF
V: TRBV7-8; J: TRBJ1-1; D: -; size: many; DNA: TGTGCCAGCAGCTTAGCGGCAGGGTCGGACACTGAAGCTTTCTTT; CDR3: CASSLAAGSDTEAFF
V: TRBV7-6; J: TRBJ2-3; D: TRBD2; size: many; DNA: TGTGCCAGCAGCTTCTGGCGCGGGGGGGCCGGGGACACAGATACGCAGTATTTT; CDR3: CASSFWRGGAGDTDTQYF
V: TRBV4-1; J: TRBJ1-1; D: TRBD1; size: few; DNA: TGCGCCAGCAGCGTTACAGGGGAAAACACTGAAGCTTTCTTT; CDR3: CASSVTGENTEAFF
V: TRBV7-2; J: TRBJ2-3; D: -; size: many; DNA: TGTGCCAGCAGCTTAGATTCGCGGAGCACAGATACGCAGTATTTT; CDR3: CASSLDSRSTDTQYF
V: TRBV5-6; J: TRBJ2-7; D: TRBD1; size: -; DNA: TGTGCCAGCAGCCTCCCGGACAGGGCCTACGAGCAGTACTTC; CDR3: CASSLPDRAYEQYF
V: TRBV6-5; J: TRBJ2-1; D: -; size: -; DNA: TGTGCCAGCAGACGCTTAACAGTCCGGCAGTTCTTC; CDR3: CASRRLTVRQFF
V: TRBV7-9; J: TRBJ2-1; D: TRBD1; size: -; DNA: TGTGCTAGCAGCTTATCACAGGGGGCGAATGAGCAGTTCTTC; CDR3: CASSLSQGANEQFF
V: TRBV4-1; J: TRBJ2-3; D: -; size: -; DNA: TGCGCCAGCAGCCGCGACACGGGCAATGGGCAGTATTTT; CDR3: CASSRDTGNGQYF
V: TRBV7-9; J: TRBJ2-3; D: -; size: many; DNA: TGTGCCCCTGGCGTCGCAGATACGCAGTATTTT; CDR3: CAPGVADTQYF
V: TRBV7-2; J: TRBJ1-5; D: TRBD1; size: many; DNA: TGTGCCAGCAGCCACGGGACAGCGTCCAATCAGCCCCAGCATTTT; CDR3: CASSHGTASNQPQHF
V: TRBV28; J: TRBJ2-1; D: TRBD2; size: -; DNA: TGTGCCAGCAGTTTCCGGGACCCCCCCGGGAGGAATGAGCAGTTCTTC; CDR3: CASSFRDPPGRNEQFF
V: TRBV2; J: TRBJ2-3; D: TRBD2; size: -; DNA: TGTGCCAGCAGTGACCCAGCTAGCGGGGGGCGAGATACGCAGTATTTT; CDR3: CASSDPASGGRDTQYF
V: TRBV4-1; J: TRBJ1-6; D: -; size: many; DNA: TGCGCCAGCAGTCCGGGTTACGACAATTCACCCCTCCACTTT; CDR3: CASSPGYDNSPLHF
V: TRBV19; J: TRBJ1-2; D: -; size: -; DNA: TGTGCCAGTAGTGATGTAGGGGTGATCTATGGCTACACCTTC; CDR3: CASSDVGVIYGYTF
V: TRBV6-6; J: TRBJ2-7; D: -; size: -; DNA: TGTGCCAGCAGTCCCCCGGCGACATCGTACGAGCAGTACTTC; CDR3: CASSPPATSYEQYF
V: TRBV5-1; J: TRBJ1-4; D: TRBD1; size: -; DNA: TGCGCCAGCAGCTTGGCCGGGGGGACAGGGGGCGAAAAACTGTTTTTT; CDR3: CASSLAGGTGGEKLFF
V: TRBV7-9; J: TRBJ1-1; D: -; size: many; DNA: TGTGCCACCCGTCTTCTGAACACTGAAGCTTTCTTT; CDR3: CATRLLNTEAFF
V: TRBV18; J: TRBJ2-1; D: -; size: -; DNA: TGTGCCAGCTCACCATTTGTTTCCTACAATGAGCAGTTCTTC; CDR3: CASSPFVSYNEQFF
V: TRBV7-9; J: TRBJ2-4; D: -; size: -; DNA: TGTGCCAGCAGCCCTGGCAAAGTGGGGGGAACTTTAGCCAAAAACATTCAGTACTTC; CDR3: CASSPGKVGGTLAKNIQYF
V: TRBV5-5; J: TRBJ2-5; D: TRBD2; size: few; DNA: TGTGCCAGCAGCTCCCCGGGACTAGCGGGGGGAGAGACCCAGTACTTC; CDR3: CASSSPGLAGGETQYF
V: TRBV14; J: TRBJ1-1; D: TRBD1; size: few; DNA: TGTGCCAGCAGCCAAGGGGGGACAGCCAGCTTGAACACTGAAGCTTTCTTT; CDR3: CASSQGGTASLNTEAFF
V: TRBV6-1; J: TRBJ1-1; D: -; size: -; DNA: TGTGCCAGCAGTGACGACCCCGGGGGTGAAGCTTTCTTT; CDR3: CASSDDPGGEAFF
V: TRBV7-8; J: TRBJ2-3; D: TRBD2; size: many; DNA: TGTGCCAGCAGCTTAGACCCTGACGGGGGGGGCACAGATACGCAGTATTTT; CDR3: CASSLDPDGGGTDTQYF
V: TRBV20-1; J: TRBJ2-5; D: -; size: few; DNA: TGCAGTGCCCACAGCCCTCAGGTTATGCGGGCCCAAGAGACCCAGTACTTC; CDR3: CSAHSPQVMRAQETQYF
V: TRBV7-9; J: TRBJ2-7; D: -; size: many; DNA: TGTGCCAGCAGCTTATTCCAGAGCGAGCAGTACTTC; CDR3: CASSLFQSEQYF
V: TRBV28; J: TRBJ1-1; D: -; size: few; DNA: TGTGCCAGCAGTTTACCCTACGCGGGGGGGAATATCATGAACACTGAAGCTTTCTTT; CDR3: CASSLPYAGGNIMNTEAFF
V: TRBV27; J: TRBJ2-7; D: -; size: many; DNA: TGTGCCAGCCGGGGGGGGACAGAGAACTACGAGCAGTACTTC; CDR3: CASRGGTENYEQYF
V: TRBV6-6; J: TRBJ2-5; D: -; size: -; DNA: TGTGCCAGCAGTGATAGAGGTTACCAAGAGACCCAGTACTTC; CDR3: CASSDRGYQETQYF
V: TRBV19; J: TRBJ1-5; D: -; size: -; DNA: TGTGCCAGTAGTGGAGAGGGACATTTCAATCAGCCCCAGCATTTT; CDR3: CASSGEGHFNQPQHF
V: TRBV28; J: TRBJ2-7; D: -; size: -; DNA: TGTGCCAGCAGTCTTCCCGTCGTGGGGGTCGGCGACGAGCAGTACTTC; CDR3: CASSLPVVGVGDEQYF
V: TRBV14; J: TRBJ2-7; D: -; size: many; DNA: TGTGCCAGCAGCCAGGATACGGGGTACTTC; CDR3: CASSQDTGYF
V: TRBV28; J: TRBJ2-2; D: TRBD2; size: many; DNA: TGTGCCAGCAGTGGCAGACTAGCGGGGACCGGGGAGCTGTTTTTT; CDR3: CASSGRLAGTGELFF
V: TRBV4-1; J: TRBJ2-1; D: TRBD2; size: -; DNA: TGCGCCAGCAGCCATTTAGGGACTAGCGGGGACAATGAGCAGTTCTTC; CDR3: CASSHLGTSGDNEQFF
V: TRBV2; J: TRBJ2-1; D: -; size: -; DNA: TGTGCCAGCACAGAAAACAATGAGCAGTTCTTC; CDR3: CASTENNEQFF
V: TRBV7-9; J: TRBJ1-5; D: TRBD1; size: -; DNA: TGTGCCAGCAGCCGCGACAGGGGACAGCCCCAGCATTTT; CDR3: CASSRDRGQPQHF
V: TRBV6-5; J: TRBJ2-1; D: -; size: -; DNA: TGTGCCAGCAGGCTCAACAATGAGCAGTTCTTC; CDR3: CASRLNNEQFF
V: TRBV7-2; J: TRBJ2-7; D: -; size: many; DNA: TGTGCCAGCAGGGACGGGGCCACAGGGGAGCAGTACTTC; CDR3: CASRDGATGEQYF
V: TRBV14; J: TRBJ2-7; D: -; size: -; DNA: TGTGCCAGCAGCCCAAGCAGTTATTCCGGGGAGGAGTACTTC; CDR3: CASSPSSYSGEEYF
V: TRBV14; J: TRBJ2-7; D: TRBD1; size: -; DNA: TGTGCCAGCAGCCAGCACAGGGGGAATTACGAGCAGTACTTC; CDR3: CASSQHRGNYEQYF
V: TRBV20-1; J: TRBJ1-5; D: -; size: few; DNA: TGCAGTGCTAGTACAGGGAGGGGGTTAAGCAATCAGCCCCAGCATTTT; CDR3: CSASTGRGLSNQPQHF
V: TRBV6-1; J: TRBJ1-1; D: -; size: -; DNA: TGTGCCAGCAGCCCGATGGGGACTGAAGCTTTCTTT; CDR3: CASSPMGTEAFF
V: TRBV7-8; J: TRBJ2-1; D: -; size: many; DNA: TGTGCCAGCAGCTTAGCGGGGGGGCCGGCCAATGAGCAGTTCTTC; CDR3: CASSLAGGPANEQFF
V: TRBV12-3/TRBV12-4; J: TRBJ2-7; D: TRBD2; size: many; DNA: TGTGCCAGCAGTTTTTTCGGGGGGACTAAAACCGGGTCCCACGAGCAGTACTTC; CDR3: CASSFFGGTKTGSHEQYF
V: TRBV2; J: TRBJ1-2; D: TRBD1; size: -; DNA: TGTGCCAGCAGGGACAGGCGCCTGTATGGCTACACCTTC; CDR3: CASRDRRLYGYTF